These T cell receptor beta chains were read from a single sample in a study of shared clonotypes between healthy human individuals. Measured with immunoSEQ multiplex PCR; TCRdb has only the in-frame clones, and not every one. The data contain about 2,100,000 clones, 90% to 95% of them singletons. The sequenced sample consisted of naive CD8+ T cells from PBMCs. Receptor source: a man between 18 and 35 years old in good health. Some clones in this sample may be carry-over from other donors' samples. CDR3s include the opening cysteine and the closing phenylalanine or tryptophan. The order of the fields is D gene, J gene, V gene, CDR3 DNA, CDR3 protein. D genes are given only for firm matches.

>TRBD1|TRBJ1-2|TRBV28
TGTGCCAGCAGCCCGGGGGACAGGCCGCCACGCTATGGCTACACCTTC
CASSPGDRPPRYGYTF
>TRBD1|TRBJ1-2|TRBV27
TGTGCCAGCGCGCCGACAGGGGTGGCCGGCTACACCTTC
CASAPTGVAGYTF
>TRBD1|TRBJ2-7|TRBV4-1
TGCGCCAGCAGGCCTACAGGGGGCTTGGCTTACGAGCAGTACTTC
CASRPTGGLAYEQYF
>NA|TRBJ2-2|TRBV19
TGTGCCAGTATGTGGGGCCCGAACACCGGGGAGCTGTTTTTT
CASMWGPNTGELFF
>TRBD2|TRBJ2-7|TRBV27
TGTGCCAGCAGTATAAGTGCAGGGACTACCTACGAGCAGTACTTC
CASSISAGTTYEQYF
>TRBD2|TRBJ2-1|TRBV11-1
TGTGCCAGCAGCTTTTCCAGCGGGAGCTATGAGCAGTTCTTC
CASSFSSGSYEQFF
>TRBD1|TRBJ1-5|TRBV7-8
TGTGCCAGCAGCCCAGTAGCGGGGACAGGAGGCAATCAGCCCCAGCATTTT
CASSPVAGTGGNQPQHF
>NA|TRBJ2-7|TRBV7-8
TGTGCCAGCAGCTTAGAACGTTTCGTCCTCTACGAGCAGTACTTC
CASSLERFVLYEQYF
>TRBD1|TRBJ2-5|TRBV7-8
TGTGCCAGCAGCTTAGCTAGAGTGGGGACAGGGGAAGAGACCCAGTACTTC
CASSLARVGTGEETQYF
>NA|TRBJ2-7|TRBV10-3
TGTGCCATCAGTGGGGAACAGCCCTACGAGCAGTACTTC
CAISGEQPYEQYF
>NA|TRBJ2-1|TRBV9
TGTGCCAGCGGTCGGAATGAGCAGTTCTTC
CASGRNEQFF
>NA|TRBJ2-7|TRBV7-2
TGTGCCAGCAGCTTAGGTCCTGGGGTCTACGAGCAGTACTTC
CASSLGPGVYEQYF
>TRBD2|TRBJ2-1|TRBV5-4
TGTGCCAGCAGCTCCCTGGCTAGCGGGATCTACAATGAGCAGTTCTTC
CASSSLASGIYNEQFF
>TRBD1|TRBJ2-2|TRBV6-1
TGTGCCAGCAGTGAATGGGGGACAGGGAACACCGGGGAGCTGTTTTTT
CASSEWGTGNTGELFF
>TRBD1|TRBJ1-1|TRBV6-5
TGTGCCAGCCTCCCGACAGGGTTCACTGAAGCTTTCTTT
CASLPTGFTEAFF
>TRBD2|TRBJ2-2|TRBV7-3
TGTGCCAGCAGCTCCCGAGCGGGGAAGAACACCGGGGAGCTGTTTTTT
CASSSRAGKNTGELFF
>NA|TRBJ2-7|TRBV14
TGTGCCAGCAGCCAAGAGCCCCTCTACGAGCAGTACTTC
CASSQEPLYEQYF
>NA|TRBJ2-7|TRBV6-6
TGTGCCAGCAGTCCCCCAAGCGGCGATGGACCCTACGAGCAGTACTTC
CASSPPSGDGPYEQYF